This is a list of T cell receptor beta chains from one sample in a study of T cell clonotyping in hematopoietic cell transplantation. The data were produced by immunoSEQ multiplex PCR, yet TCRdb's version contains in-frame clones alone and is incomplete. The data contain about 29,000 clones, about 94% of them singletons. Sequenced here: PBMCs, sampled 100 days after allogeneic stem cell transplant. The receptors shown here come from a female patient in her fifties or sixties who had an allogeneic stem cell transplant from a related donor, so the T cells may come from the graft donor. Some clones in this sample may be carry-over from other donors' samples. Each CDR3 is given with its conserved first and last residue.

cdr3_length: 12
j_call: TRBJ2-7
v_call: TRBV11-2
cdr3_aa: CASSLAPPEQYF

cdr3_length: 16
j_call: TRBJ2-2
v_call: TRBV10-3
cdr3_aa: CAIALTSGGHGGELFF

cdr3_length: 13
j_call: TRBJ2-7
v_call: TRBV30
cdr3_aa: CAWSGTPAYEQYF

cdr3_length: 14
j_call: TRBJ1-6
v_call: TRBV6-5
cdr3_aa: CASSRTVYNSPLHF

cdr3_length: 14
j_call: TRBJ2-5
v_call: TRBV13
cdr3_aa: CASSLGGDQETQYF

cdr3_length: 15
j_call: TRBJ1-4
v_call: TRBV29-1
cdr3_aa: CSVIGRGWENEKLFF

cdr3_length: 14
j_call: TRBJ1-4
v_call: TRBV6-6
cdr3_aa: CASSYRGGHEKLFF

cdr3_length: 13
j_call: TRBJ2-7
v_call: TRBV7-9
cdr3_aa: CASSPGQTYEQYF

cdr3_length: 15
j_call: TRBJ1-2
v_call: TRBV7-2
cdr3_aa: CASSLYPGQGYGYTF

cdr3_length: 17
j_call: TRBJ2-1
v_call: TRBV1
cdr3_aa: CTSSQDLELPPDNEQFF

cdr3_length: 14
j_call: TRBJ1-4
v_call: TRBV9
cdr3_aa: CASSVGGVAEKLFF

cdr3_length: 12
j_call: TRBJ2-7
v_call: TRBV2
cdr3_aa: CASNRGNYEQYF

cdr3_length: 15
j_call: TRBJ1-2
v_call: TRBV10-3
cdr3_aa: CAISEWTGEVYGYTF

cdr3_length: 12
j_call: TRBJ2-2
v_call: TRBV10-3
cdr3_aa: CAISDSTGELFF

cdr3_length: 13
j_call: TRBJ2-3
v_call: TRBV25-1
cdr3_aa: CASGKGFADTQYF

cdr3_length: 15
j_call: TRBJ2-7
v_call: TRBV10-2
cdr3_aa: CASSVPGTGTYEQYF

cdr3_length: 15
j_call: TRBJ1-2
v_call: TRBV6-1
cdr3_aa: CASRSDGAPYYGYTF

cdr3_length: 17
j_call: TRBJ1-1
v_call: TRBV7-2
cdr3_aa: CASNPRGQGIMNTEAFF

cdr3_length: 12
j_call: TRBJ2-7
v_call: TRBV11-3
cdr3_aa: CASSSQDYEQYF

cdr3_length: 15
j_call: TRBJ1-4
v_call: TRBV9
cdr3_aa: CASSKDGRFGEKLFF

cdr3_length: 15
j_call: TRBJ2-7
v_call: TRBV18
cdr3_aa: CASSPPGRHDYEQYF

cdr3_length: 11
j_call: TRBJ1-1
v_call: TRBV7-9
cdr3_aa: CASSSYREAFF

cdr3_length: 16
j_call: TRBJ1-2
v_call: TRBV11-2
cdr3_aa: CASSLMGQGVWYGYTF

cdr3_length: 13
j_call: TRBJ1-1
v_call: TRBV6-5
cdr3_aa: CASSYSGETEAFF

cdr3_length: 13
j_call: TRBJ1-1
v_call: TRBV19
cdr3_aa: CASSLILGAEAFF

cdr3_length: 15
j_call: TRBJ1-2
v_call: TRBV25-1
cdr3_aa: CASSNDRGTNYGYTF

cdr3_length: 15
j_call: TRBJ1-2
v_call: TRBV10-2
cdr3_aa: CASSSGRLANYGYTF

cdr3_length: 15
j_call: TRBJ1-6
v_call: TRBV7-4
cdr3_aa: CASSLPQGANSPLHF

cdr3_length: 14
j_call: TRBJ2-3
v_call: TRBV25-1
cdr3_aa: CASSESGKTDTQYF

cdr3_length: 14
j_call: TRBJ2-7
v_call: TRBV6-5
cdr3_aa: CASRPGGRLHEQYF

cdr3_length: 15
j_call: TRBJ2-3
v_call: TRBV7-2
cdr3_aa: CASSLSRGGTDTQYF

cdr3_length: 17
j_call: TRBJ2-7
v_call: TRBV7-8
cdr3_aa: CASSLRTVPLVLYEQYF

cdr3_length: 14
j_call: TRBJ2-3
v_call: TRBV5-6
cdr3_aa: CASSPRRRGDTQYF

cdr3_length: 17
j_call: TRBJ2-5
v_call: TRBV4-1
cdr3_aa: CASSQERASGGSRTQYF

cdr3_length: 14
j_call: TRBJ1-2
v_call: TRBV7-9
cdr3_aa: CASSQGWVGYGYTF

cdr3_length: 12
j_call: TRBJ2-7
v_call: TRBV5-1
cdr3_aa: CASSSGSYEQYF

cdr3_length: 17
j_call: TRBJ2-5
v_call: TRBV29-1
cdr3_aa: CSVEDTLAGWYQETQYF

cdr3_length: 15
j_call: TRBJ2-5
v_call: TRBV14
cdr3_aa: CASSLHAGTAGTQYF

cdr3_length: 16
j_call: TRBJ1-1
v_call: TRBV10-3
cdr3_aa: CAIRGDRGLLNTEAFF

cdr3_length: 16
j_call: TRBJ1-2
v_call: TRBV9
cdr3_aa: CASSPRQGVVMGGYTF

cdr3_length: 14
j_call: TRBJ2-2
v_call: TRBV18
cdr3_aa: CASSRTGGTGELFF

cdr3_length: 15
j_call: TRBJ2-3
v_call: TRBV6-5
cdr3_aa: CASKLGITSTDTQYF

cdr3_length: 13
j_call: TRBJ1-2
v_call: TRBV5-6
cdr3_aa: CASSLVVSGGYTF

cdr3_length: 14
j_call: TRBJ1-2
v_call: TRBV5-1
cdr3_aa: CASSLGQNYYGYTF

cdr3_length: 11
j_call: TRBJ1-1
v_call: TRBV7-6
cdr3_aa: CASSPYVEAFF

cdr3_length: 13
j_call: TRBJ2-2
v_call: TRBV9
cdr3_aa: CASSVGQGGELFF

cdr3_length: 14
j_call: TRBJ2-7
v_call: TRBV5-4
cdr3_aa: CASSLASRPTEQYF

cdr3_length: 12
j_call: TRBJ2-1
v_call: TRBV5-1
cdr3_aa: CASSRTVDEQFF

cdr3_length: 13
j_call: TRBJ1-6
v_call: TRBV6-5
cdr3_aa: CASGGKGDSPLHF

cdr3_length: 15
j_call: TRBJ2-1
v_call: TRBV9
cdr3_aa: CASSVGFPLAHEQFF

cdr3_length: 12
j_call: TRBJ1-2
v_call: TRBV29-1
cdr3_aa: CSVQGQSNGYTF

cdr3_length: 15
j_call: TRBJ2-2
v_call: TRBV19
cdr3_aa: CASSLGQPNTGELFF

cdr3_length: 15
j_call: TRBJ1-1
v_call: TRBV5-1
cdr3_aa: CASSLPVAENTEAFF

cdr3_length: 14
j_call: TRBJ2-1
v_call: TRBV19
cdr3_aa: CASKLTSGGNEQFF